This passage covers 4 T cell receptor beta chains from one sample sequenced in a study of response to subunit inactivated influenza vaccine. TCRdb recomputed calls from the RT-PCR reads with MiXCR, one row per CDR3 protein. This table has approximately 170,000 distinct CDR3 sequences, 10% to 15% appearing once. In addition, the sample was reused for a study of T cells expressing NK-cell markers. As that report states: What made the TCR beta cDNA was 5'RACE template switching with UMIs.

Specimen: CD8+ T cells sorted from PBMCs, collected about 11 days after vaccination. Receptors were obtained from a man aged 50 or older who received an inactivated influenza vaccine.

This clonotype was detected ten times or more. This chain links TRBV5-5 with TRBJ2-1, with D possibly called TRBD1 or TRBD2 (6 bases each). V was cut by 0 bases and J by 4 bases, with 14 bases left in between. The CDR3 runs 16 residues. Germline CDR1 is SGHKS and CDR2 is YYEKEE (reference sequence). CDR3 protein: CASSLVGGASYNEQFF. As DNA, the CDR3 is TGTGCCAGCAGCTTGGTGGGGGGCGCGTCTTACAATGAGCAGTTCTTC.

This clonotype showed up just a few times. The gene calls are TRBV28 and TRBJ2-5; 10 nucleotides match TRBD2. Germline V gives CDR1 MDHEN, CDR2 SYDVKM. CDR3 length equals 13 residues. V was clipped by 7 bases and J by 5 bases; unmatched bases: 4. Here the CDR3 DNA reads TGTGCCAGCAACCCGACTAGCGGGGAGACCCAGTACTTC. This codes for CASNPTSGETQYF. The variable domain in full, completed from reference TRBV28 and TRBJ2-5, reads DVKVTQSSRYLVKRTGEKVFLECVQDMDHENMFWYRQDPGLGLRLIYFSYDVKMKEKGDIPEGYSVSREKKERFSLILESASTNQTSMYLCASNPTSGETQYFGPGTRLLVL.

The chain combines TRBV7-9 with TRBJ1-1; D is ambiguous. Germline-derived CDR1 and CDR2 are SEHNR and FQNEAQ (reference sequence). The V end lost 3 bases, the J end lost 7 bases, and 3 bases lay between the germline ends. The CDR3 sequence is 10 residues long. Here the CDR3 reads CASSFSEAFF. CDR3 nucleotides: TGTGCCAGCAGCTTTAGTGAAGCTTTCTTT.

V is TRBV18 and J is TRBJ2-4; D ambiguous. V lost 6 bases and J 0 bases, leaving 21 bases between the germline ends. Looked up from germline, CDR1 is KGHSH and CDR2 is LQKENI. The CDR3 consists of 18 residues. CDR3 residues: CASSPTLVRELAKNIQYF. CDR3 DNA sequence: TGTGCCAGCTCTCCGACGCTTGTTAGGGAACTAGCCAAAAACATTCAGTACTTC.